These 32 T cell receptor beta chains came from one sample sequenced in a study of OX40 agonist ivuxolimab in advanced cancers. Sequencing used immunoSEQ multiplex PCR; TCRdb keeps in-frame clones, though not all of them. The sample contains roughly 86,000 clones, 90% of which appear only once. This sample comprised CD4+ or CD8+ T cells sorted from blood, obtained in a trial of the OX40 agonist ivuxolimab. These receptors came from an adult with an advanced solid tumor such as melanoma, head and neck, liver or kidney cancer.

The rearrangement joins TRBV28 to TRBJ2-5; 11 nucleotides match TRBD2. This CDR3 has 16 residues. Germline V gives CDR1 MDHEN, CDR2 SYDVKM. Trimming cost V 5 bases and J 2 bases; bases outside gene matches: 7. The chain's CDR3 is CASSAPGLAAQETQYF. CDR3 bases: TGTGCCAGCAGTGCCCCGGGACTAGCGGCACAAGAGACCCAGTACTTC.

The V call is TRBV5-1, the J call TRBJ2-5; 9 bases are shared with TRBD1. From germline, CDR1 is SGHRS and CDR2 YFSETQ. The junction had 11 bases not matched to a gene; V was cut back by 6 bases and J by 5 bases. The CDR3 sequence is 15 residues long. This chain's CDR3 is CASKGGTGNGETQYF. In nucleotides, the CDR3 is TGCGCCAGCAAGGGAGGGACAGGGAACGGGGAGACCCAGTACTTC.

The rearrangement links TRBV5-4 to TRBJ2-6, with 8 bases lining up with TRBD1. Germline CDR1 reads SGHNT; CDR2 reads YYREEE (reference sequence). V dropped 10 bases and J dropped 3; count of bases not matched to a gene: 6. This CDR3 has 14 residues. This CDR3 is CAGQGSGGANVLTF. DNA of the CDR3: TGTGCCGGACAGGGTTCGGGTGGGGCCAACGTCCTGACTTTC.

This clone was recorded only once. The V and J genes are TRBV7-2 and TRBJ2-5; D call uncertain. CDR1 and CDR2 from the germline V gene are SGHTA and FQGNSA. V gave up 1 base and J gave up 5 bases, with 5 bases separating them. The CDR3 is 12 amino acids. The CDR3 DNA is TGTGCCAGCAGCTTAGTGAGGGAGACCCAGTACTTC. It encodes CASSLVRETQYF.

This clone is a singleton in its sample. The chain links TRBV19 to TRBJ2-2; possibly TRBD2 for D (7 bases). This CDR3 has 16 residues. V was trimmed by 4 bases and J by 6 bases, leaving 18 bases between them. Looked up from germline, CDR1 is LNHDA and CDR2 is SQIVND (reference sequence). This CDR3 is CASSTGGAKRSGELFF. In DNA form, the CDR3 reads TGTGCCAGTAGTACGGGGGGCGCGAAAAGGTCCGGGGAGCTGTTTTTT.

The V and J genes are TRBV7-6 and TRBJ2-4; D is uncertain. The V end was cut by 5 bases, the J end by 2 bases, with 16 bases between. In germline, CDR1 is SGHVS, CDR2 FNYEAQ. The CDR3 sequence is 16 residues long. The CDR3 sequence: CASSERWGITKNIQYF. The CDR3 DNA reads TGTGCCAGCAGCGAACGGTGGGGTATAACCAAAAACATTCAGTACTTC.

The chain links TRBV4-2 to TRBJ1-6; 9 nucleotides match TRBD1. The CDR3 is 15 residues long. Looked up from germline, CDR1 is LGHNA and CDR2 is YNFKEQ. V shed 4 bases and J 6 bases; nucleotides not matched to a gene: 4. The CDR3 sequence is CASSPGTGSNSPLHF. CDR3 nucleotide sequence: TGTGCCAGCAGCCCCGGGACAGGGAGTAATTCACCCCTCCACTTT.

CDR3 sequence: CASSLWRTSGSGYTQYF. CDR3 nucleotide sequence: TGCGCCAGCAGCTTGTGGAGGACTAGCGGGAGTGGTTATACGCAGTATTTT. The chain carries TRBV5-1 and TRBJ2-3, with 13 bases that match TRBD2. There are 17 residues in the CDR3. V shed 1 base and J 7 bases; nucleotides not matched to a gene: 9. Germline CDR1 SGHRS, CDR2 YFSETQ.

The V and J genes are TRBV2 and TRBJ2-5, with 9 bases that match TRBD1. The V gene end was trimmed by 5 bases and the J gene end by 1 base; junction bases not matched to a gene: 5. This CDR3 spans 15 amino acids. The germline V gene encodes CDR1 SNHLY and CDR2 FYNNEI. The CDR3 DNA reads TGTGCCAGCAGTCTGGACAGGGGACCCCAAGAGACCCAGTACTTC. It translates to CASSLDRGPQETQYF.

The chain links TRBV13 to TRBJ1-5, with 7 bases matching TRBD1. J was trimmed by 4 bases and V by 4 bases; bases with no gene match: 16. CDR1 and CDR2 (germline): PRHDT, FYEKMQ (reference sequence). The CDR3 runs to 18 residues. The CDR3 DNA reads TGTGCCAGCAGCTCCGGAAGGTCGACAGGGTCAGCAAATCAGCCCCAGCATTTT. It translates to CASSSGRSTGSANQPQHF. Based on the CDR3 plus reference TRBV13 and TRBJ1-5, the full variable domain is AAGVIQSPRHLIKEKRETATLKCYPIPRHDTVYWYQQGPGQDPQFLISFYEKMQSDKGSIPDRFSAQQFSDYHSELNMSSLELGDSALYFCASSSGRSTGSANQPQHFGDGTRLSIL.

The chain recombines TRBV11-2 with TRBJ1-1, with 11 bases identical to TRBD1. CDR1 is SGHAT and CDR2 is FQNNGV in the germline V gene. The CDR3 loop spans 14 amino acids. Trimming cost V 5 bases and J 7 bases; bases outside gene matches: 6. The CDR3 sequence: CASSQGQGDGEAFF. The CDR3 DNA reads TGTGCCAGCAGCCAGGGACAGGGGGACGGTGAAGCTTTCTTT.

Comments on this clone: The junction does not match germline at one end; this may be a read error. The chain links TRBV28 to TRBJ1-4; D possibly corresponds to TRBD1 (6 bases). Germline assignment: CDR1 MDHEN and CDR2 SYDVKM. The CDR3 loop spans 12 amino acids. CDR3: CASSLYRQELIF. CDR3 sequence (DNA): TGTGCCAGCAGTCTCTATCGACAGGAGTTGATTTTT.

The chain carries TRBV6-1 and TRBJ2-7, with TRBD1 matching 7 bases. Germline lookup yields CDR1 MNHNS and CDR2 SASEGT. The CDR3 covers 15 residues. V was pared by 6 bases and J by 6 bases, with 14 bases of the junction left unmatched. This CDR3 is CASRPRFDRAGEQYF. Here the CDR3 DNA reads TGTGCCAGCAGACCCCGGTTCGACAGGGCTGGCGAGCAGTACTTC.

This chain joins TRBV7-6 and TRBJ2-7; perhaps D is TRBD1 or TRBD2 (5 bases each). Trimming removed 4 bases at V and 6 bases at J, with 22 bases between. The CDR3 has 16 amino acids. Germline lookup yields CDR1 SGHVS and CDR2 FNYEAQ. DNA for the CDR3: TGTGCCAGCAGCTCGATCCGGGGCAAGAGGTTAGGCGAGCAGTACTTC. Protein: CASSSIRGKRLGEQYF.

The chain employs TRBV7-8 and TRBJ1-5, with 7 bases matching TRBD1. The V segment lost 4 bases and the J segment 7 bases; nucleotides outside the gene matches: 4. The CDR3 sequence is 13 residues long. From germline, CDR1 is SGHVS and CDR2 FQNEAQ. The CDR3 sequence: CASSYRGGQPQHF. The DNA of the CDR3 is TGTGCCAGCAGCTACAGGGGAGGACAGCCCCAGCATTTT.

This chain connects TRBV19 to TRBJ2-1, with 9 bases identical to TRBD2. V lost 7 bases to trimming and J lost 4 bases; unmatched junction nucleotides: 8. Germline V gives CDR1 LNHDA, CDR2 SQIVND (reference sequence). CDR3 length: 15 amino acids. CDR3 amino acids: CASTSRSGGYNEQFF. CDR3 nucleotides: TGTGCCAGTACCTCACGGAGCGGGGGGTACAATGAGCAGTTCTTC.

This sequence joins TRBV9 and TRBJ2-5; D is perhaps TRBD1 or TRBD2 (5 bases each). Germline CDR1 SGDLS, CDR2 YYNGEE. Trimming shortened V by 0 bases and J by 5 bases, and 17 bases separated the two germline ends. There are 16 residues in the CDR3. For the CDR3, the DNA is TGTGCCAGCAGCGTAGATGCTTCAGGGACGGGGGAGACCCAGTACTTC. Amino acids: CASSVDASGTGETQYF.

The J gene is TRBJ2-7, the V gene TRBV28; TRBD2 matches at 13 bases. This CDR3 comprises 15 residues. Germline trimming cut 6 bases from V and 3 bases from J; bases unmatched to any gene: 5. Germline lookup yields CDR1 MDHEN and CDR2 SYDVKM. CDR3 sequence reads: CASRRGLAGVYEQYF. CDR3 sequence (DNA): TGTGCCAGCAGAAGAGGACTAGCGGGAGTCTACGAGCAGTACTTC.

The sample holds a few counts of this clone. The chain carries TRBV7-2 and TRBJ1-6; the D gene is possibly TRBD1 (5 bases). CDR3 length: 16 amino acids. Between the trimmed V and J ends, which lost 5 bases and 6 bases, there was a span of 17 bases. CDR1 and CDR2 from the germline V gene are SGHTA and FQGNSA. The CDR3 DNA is TGTGCCAGCAGCCCGAACGCCAGGGTGGGTAATTCACCCCTCCACTTT. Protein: CASSPNARVGNSPLHF.

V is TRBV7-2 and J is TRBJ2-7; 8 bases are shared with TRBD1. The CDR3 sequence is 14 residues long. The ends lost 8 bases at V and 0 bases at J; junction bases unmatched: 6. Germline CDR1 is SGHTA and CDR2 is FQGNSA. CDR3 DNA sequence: TGTGCCAGCGGTACAGGGGGTAGCTCCTACGAGCAGTACTTC. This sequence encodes CASGTGGSSYEQYF. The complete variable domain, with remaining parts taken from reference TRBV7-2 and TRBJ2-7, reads GAGVSQSPSNKVTEKGKDVELRCDPISGHTALYWYRQSLGQGLEFLIYFQGNSAPDKSGLPSDRFSAERTGGSVSTLTIQRTQQEDSAVYLCASGTGGSSYEQYFGPGTRLTVT.

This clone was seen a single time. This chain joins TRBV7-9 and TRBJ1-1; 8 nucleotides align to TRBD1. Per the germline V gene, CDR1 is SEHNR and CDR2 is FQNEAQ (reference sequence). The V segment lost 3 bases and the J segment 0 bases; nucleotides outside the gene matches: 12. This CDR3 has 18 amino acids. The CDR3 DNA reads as TGTGCCAGCAGCTTCTTAAAAGACAGGGGACGGATGAACACTGAAGCTTTCTTT. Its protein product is CASSFLKDRGRMNTEAFF.

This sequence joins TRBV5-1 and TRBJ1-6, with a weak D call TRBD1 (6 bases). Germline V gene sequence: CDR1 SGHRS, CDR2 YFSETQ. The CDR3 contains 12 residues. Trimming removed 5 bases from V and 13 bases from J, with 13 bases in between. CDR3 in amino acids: CASRGPRGPLHF. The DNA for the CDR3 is TGCGCCAGCAGGGGGCCAAGGGGGCCCCTCCACTTT. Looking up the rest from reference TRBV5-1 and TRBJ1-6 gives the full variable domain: KAGVTQTPRYLIKTRGQQVTLSCSPISGHRSVSWYQQTPGQGLQFLFEYFSETQRNKGNFPGRFSGRQFSNSRSEMNVSTLELGDSALYLCASRGPRGPLHFGNGTRLTVT.

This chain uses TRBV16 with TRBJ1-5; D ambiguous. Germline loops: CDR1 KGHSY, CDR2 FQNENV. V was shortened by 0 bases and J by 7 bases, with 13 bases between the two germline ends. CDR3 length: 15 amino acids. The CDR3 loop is CASSQSISNLQPQHF. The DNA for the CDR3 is TGTGCCAGCAGCCAATCGATTAGTAACCTGCAGCCCCAGCATTTT.

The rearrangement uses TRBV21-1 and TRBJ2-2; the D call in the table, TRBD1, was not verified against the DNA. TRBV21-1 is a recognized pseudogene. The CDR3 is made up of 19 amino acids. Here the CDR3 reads CASSPIWGHGFANTGELFF. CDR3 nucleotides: TGTGCCAGCAGCCCCATCTGGGGACATGGCTTCGCGAACACCGGGGAGCTGTTTTTT.

The CDR3 reads CASSVSGLGAFF. In DNA form, the CDR3 reads TGTGCCAGCAGTGTATCGGGACTGGGAGCTTTCTTT. The rearrangement uses TRBV5-4 and TRBJ1-1; D possibly corresponds to TRBD1 (5 bases). Trimming shortened V by 5 bases and J by 10 bases, and 15 bases separated the two germline ends. The CDR3 contains 12 residues. In germline, CDR1 is SGHNT, CDR2 YYREEE (reference sequence).

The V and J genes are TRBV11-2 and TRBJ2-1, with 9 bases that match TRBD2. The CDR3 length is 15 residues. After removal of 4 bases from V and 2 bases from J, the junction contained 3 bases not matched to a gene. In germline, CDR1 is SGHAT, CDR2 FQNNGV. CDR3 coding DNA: TGTGCCAGCAGCTCGGGACTAGCTGCCTACAATGAGCAGTTCTTC. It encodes CASSSGLAAYNEQFF.

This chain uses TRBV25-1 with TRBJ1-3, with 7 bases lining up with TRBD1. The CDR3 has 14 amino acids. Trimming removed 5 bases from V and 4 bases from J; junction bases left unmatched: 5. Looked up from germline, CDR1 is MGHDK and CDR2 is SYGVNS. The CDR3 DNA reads TGTGCCAGCAGTAGAACAGGGGTCGGAAACACCATATATTTT. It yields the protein CASSRTGVGNTIYF.

The CDR3 DNA is TGTGCCAGCTCACCGACCGCCCGCAAGAACACTGAAGCTTTCTTT. Amino acid sequence: CASSPTARKNTEAFF. The chain uses TRBV18 and TRBJ1-1; no clear D. Germline assignment: CDR1 KGHSH and CDR2 LQKENI. CDR3 length: 15 amino acids. The germline V and J ends were trimmed by 3 bases and 1 base, with 12 bases remaining between them.

CDR3 nucleotide sequence: TGTGCCAGCAGTCCTCTTGGGGAGGGGGCTTCCTACGAGCAGTACTTC. It encodes CASSPLGEGASYEQYF. This chain uses TRBV27 with TRBJ2-7, with D possibly being TRBD1 or TRBD2 (7 bases each). Trimming removed 5 bases at V and 1 base at J, with 18 bases between. Germline loops: CDR1 MNHEY, CDR2 SMNVEV (reference sequence). This CDR3 region has 16 residues.

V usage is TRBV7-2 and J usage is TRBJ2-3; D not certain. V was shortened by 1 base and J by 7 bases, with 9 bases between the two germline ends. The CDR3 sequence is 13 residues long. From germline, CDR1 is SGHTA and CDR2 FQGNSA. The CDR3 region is CASSLEGWNTQYF. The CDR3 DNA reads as TGTGCCAGCAGCTTAGAGGGATGGAATACGCAGTATTTT.

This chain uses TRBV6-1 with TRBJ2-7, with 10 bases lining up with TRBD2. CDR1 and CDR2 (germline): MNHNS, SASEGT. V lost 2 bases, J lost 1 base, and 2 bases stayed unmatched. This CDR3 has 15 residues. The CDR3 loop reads CASSELAGDSYEQYF. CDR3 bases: TGTGCCAGCAGTGAACTAGCGGGAGATTCCTACGAGCAGTACTTC.

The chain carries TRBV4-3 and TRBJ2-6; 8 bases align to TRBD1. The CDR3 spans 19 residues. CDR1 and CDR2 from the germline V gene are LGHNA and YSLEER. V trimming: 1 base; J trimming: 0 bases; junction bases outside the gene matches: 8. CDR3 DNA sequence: TGCGCCAGCAGCCAAGGGACAGGGAAGTTTTCCTCTGGGGCCAACGTCCTGACTTTC. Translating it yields CASSQGTGKFSSGANVLTF.